This TCR beta chain was captured in a study of T cell responses to AZD1222 COVID-19 vaccine. Study conclusions and caveats: Females made up more of the donors, who were largely white British, and clonal diversity may have come out too low. In all cases, repertoires were sampled only after the peak T cell response.

Repertoires were generated with immunoSEQ multiplex PCR, while TCRdb's copy carries only in-frame clones and drops some. Seen here are 99,000 or so clones, approximately 89% observed once, and the top ten hold 35% to 55%. Notes on this clone: Its antigen is unknown.

Trimming cost V 0 bases and J 8 bases; bases outside gene matches: 5. CDR3 length equals 16 residues. Germline lookup yields CDR1 MNHEY and CDR2 SVGAGI. The V call is TRBV6-5, the J call TRBJ1-4; 11 bases fit TRBD1. The receptor comes from an adult who received the AZD1222 COVID-19 vaccine. The source material was peripheral blood, sampled 28 days after the second AZD1222 dose. The CDR3 region is CASSYSRTGGGEKLFF. In nucleotides, the CDR3 is TGTGCCAGCAGTTACTCGCGGACAGGGGGCGGCGAAAAACTGTTTTTT.